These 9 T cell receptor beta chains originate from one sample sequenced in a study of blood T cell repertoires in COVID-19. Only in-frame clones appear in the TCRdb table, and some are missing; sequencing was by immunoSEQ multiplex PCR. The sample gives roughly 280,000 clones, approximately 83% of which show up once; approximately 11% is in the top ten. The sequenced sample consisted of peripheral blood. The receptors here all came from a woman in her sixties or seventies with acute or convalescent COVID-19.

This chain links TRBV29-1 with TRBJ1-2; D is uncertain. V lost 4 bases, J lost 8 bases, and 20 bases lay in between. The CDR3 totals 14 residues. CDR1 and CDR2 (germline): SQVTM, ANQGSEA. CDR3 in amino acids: CSVGGWGIVSGYTF. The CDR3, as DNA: TGCAGCGTTGGAGGGTGGGGAATAGTTAGCGGCTACACCTTC. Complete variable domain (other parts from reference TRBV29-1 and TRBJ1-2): SAVISQKPSRDICQRGTSLTIQCQVDSQVTMMFWYRQQPGQSLTLIATANQGSEATYESGFVIDKFPISRPNLTFSTLTVSNMSPEDSSIYLCSVGGWGIVSGYTFGSGTRLTVV.

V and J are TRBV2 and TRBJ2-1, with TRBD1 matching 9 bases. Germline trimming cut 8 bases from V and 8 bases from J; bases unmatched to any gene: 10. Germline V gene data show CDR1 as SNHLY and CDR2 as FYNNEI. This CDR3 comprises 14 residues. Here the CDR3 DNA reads TGTGCCAGCGGAGCGGGACAGGGCAATCATGAGCAGTTCTTC. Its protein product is CASGAGQGNHEQFF.

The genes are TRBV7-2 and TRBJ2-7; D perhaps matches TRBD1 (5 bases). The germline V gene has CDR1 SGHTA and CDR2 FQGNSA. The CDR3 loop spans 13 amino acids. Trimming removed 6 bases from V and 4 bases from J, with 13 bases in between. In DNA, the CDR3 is TGTGCCAGCAGTCGAAGGGCAGGGTACGAGCAGTACTTC. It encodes CASSRRAGYEQYF.

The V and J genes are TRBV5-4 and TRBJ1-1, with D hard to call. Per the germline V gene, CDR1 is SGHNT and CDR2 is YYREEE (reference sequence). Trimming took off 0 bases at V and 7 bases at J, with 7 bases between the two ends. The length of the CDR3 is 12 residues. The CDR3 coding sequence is TGTGCCAGCAGCTTGGGGGCAGGTGAAGCTTTCTTT. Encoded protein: CASSLGAGEAFF.

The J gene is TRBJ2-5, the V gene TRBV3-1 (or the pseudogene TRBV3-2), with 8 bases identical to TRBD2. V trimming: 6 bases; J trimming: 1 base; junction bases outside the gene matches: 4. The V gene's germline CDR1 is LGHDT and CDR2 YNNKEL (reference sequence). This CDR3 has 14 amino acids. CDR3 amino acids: CASSLGLAQETQYF. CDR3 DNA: TGTGCCAGCAGTTTAGGACTAGCCCAAGAGACCCAGTACTTC.

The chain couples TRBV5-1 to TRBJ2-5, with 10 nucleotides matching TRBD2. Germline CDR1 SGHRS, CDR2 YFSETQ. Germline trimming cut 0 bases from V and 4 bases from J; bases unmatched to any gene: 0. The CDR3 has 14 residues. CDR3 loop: CASSLGTSGETQYF. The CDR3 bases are TGCGCCAGCAGCTTGGGGACTAGCGGAGAGACCCAGTACTTC.

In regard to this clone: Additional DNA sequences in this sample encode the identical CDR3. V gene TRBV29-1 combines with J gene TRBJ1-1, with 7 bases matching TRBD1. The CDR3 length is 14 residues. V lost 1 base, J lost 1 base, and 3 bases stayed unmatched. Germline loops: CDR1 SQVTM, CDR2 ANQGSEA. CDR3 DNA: TGCAGCGTTGAAGGTGGACAGGCGAACACTGAAGCTTTCTTT. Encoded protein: CSVEGGQANTEAFF.

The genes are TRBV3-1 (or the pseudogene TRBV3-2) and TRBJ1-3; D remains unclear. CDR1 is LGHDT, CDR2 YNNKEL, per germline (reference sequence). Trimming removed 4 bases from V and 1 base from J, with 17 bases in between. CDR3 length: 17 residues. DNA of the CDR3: TGTGCCAGCAGCCCGGAAGGGCGGAGGATTTCTGGAAACACCATATATTTT. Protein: CASSPEGRRISGNTIYF.

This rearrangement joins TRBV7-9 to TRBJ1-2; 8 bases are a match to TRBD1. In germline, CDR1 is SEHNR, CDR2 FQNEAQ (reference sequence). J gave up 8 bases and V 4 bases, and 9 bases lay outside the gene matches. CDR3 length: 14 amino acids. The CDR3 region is CASSSPDRVGGYTF. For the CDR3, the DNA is TGTGCCAGCAGCTCCCCGGACAGGGTTGGGGGCTACACCTTC.